This TCR beta chain comes out of a study of control samples from healthy donors and cancer patients. Profiling relied on immunoSEQ multiplex PCR, and the TCRdb table lists in-frame clones only, not all of them. The sample contains approximately 79,000 clones, about 91% of which appear only once. The CDR3 has 14 amino acids. Germline V lookup: CDR1 SNHLY, CDR2 FYNNEI. Trimming took off 2 bases at V and 4 bases at J, with 9 bases between the two ends. This clone is a singleton in its sample. This chain connects TRBV2 to TRBJ1-5; tentatively, D is TRBD1 (6 bases). This clonotype was obtained from a man aged 45 to 65 in good health. Sequenced: blood. The CDR3 here is CASSELGANQPQHF. The CDR3 bases are TGTGCCAGCAGTGAATTGGGGGCTAATCAGCCCCAGCATTTT.